This is a list of T cell receptor beta chains from one sample in a study of siplizumab effects on memory and regulatory T cells. Sequencing used immunoSEQ multiplex PCR; TCRdb keeps in-frame clones, though not all of them. The data hold approximately 97,000 clones, with roughly 90% observed a single time. The specimen was CD4+ T cells sorted from blood. Source of these receptors: a human donor in good health. The CDR3 runs from the conserved cysteine through the conserved F or W. D genes are given only for firm matches. Clone size is given for some rows only: seen once, a few or many times, or a class if the clone is expanded.

V	J	size	D	DNA	CDR3
TRBV6-5	TRBJ2-5	-	-	TGTGCCAGCAGTTACTCGTTTTTCAACCAAGAGACCCAGTACTTC	CASSYSFFNQETQYF
TRBV2	TRBJ1-1	-	-	TGTGCCAGCCTCCCGGCGCTGAACACTGAAGCTTTCTTT	CASLPALNTEAFF
TRBV25-1	TRBJ2-7	-	TRBD2	TGTGCCAGCGGGGTTTTAGCGGGGGGTGCGGGCGAGCAGTACTTC	CASGVLAGGAGEQYF
TRBV30	TRBJ2-3	once	TRBD1	TGTGCCCATTCTAGACAGGGAGGCACAGATACGCAGTATTTT	CAHSRQGGTDTQYF
TRBV27	TRBJ1-2	-	-	TGTGCCAGCAGTTTTAATGGGGCGACCAACTATGGCTACACCTTC	CASSFNGATNYGYTF
TRBV5-1	TRBJ2-1	-	-	TGCGCCAGCAGCGGTATAGTTGGGACTGGAGGCAATGAGCAGTTCTTC	CASSGIVGTGGNEQFF
TRBV7-6	TRBJ2-5	-	-	TGTGCCAGCAGCATAGCTGGGGAGACCCAGTACTTC	CASSIAGETQYF
TRBV7-2	TRBJ2-1	-	TRBD1	TGTGCCAGCAGCCCAGGGCTGAGACAGGGGCTTTACAATGAGCAGTTCTTC	CASSPGLRQGLYNEQFF
TRBV28	TRBJ1-4	-	-	TGTGCCAGCAGGGGCAGGGTAGCAACTAATGAAAAACTGTTTTTT	CASRGRVATNEKLFF
TRBV5-5	TRBJ2-3	-	TRBD2	TGTGCCAGCAGCTTGGCCCCGGGGGGGGCAAGAACAGATACGCAGTATTTT	CASSLAPGGARTDTQYF
TRBV6-1	TRBJ1-5	-	-	TGTGCCAGCAGATTGGGGACCGGGGCCAATCAGCCCCAGCATTTT	CASRLGTGANQPQHF
TRBV5-1	TRBJ2-7	-	TRBD1	TGCGCCAGCAGCGCCGGACAGGGCGGCGAGCAGTACTTC	CASSAGQGGEQYF
TRBV29-1	TRBJ1-1	few	-	TGCAGCGTTGTTGGGGGGCAGGGAAAGCGGGACACTGAAGCTTTCTTT	CSVVGGQGKRDTEAFF
TRBV14	TRBJ1-1	-	-	TGTGCCAGCAGCCAGGACCCGATCAGCAACACTGAAGCTTTCTTT	CASSQDPISNTEAFF
TRBV11-1	TRBJ2-1	-	-	TGTGCCAGCAGCTTAGAAAATAGGGGCTACAATGAGCAGTTCTTC	CASSLENRGYNEQFF
TRBV19	TRBJ2-2	-	-	TGTGCCAGTGAGTTAAGTGGGGCCTCTCTTAACACCGGGGAGCTGTTTTTT	CASELSGASLNTGELFF
TRBV10-3	TRBJ1-5	-	-	TGTGCCATCAGCTCGCGACAGGTTGATAGCAATCAGCCCCAGCATTTT	CAISSRQVDSNQPQHF
TRBV5-5	TRBJ2-5	-	-	TGTGCCAGCAGCTTGGGGCTAGCCTCACAGGAGACCCAGTACTTC	CASSLGLASQETQYF
TRBV2	TRBJ2-1	-	-	TGTGCCAGCAGTGATTTGGGTCGGGACAATGAGCAGTTCTTC	CASSDLGRDNEQFF
TRBV7-7	TRBJ2-5	-	-	TGTGCCAGCAGCCGAGGTGTGGGGGTGCGGGAGACCCAGTACTTC	CASSRGVGVRETQYF
TRBV28	TRBJ2-5	-	TRBD2	TGTGCCAGCAGTCCCCTAGACGGGGAGGGCTTCCAAGAGACCCAGTACTTC	CASSPLDGEGFQETQYF
TRBV7-9	TRBJ2-2	-	-	TGTGCCAGCAGCTTAGACGTGGGGGGTCCTCAAACCGGGGAGCTGTTTTTT	CASSLDVGGPQTGELFF
TRBV6-5	TRBJ1-2	-	-	TGTGCCAGCAGTTACGAGGAGGGTGGCGGCTACACCTTC	CASSYEEGGGYTF
TRBV7-2	TRBJ2-6	-	-	TGTGCCAGCAGCTCAAGATCCGGGGCCAACGTCCTGACTTTC	CASSSRSGANVLTF
TRBV15	TRBJ2-1	-	TRBD1	TGTGCCACCGGGACAGTTTCCTACAATGAGCAGTTCTTC	CATGTVSYNEQFF
TRBV5-1	TRBJ1-2	-	-	TGCGCCAGCAGCTTGGATGGGGGGATCTTTGGCTACACCTTC	CASSLDGGIFGYTF
TRBV5-6	TRBJ2-7	-	-	TGTGCCAGCAGCTTGGAGGGTTTGGCAGAGAGGCAGTACTTC	CASSLEGLAERQYF
TRBV28	TRBJ2-7	-	-	TGTGCCAGCAGTTTGGGACGGAGGGGCGAGCAGTACTTC	CASSLGRRGEQYF
TRBV28	TRBJ2-5	once	TRBD1	TGTGCCAGCAGTCTCCGACGACAGGGAAGAAAGACCCAGTACTTC	CASSLRRQGRKTQYF
TRBV9	TRBJ2-1	-	TRBD2	TGTGCCAGCAGCCCCGGGGGACTAGGCTTCAACAATGAGCAGTTCTTC	CASSPGGLGFNNEQFF
TRBV9	TRBJ1-1	-	-	TGTGCCAGCAGCCAGAAGCAGAACACTGAAGCTTTCTTT	CASSQKQNTEAFF
TRBV2	TRBJ1-1	-	-	TGTGCCAGCAGTGAGGGTGGGAGGCGGGTGACTGAAGCTTTCTTT	CASSEGGRRVTEAFF
TRBV6-5	TRBJ2-7	-	-	TGTGCCAGCAGTTACTCCGCGGTGGCGGGCGAGCAGTACTTC	CASSYSAVAGEQYF
TRBV6-5	TRBJ2-1	once	TRBD2	TGTGCCAGCAGAGTAAGACTAGCCATAAACAATGAGCAGTTCTTC	CASRVRLAINNEQFF
TRBV5-1	TRBJ2-6	-	-	TGCGCCAGCAGCCGCCGGTCGGCAGGGTTTGCTGGGGCCAACGTCCTGACTTTC	CASSRRSAGFAGANVLTF
TRBV29-1	TRBJ2-2	-	-	TGCAGCGTTGTCCTCGGAACCTCCGGGACCGGGGAGCTGTTTTTT	CSVVLGTSGTGELFF
TRBV5-1	TRBJ2-7	once	TRBD1	TGCGCCAGCAGCTTCTCACAGGGGGCCTACGAGCAGTACTTC	CASSFSQGAYEQYF
TRBV18	TRBJ2-5	once	-	TGTGCCAGCTCACAGGGCCCACAAGAGACCCAGTACTTC	CASSQGPQETQYF
TRBV19	TRBJ1-1	-	-	TGTGCCAGTAGTATAGCGAGGGGGGCGAACACTGAAGCTTTCTTT	CASSIARGANTEAFF
TRBV11-2	TRBJ1-3	-	-	TGTGCCAGCACCGGACCCCCCCCAGGCCTCCCTGGAAACACCATATATTTT	CASTGPPPGLPGNTIYF
TRBV30	TRBJ1-2	once	-	TGTGCCTGGACCCTCGACAGAGCCGGTGGCTACACCTTC	CAWTLDRAGGYTF
TRBV28	TRBJ1-3	-	-	TGTGCCAGCAGTTCTCCGAGGGGGTCTGGAAACACCATATATTTT	CASSSPRGSGNTIYF
TRBV7-8	TRBJ1-5	-	-	TGTGCCAGCAGCCAATATATGGGGGGCAATCAGCCCCAGCATTTT	CASSQYMGGNQPQHF
TRBV6-5	TRBJ2-7	-	TRBD2	TGTGCCAGCAGTTACTCGGCTAGCGGGTACTACGAGCAGTACTTC	CASSYSASGYYEQYF
TRBV15	TRBJ1-4	-	-	TGTGCCACCAGCAGAGTCTCTGGTTTTAATGAAAAACTGTTTTTT	CATSRVSGFNEKLFF
TRBV10-3	TRBJ2-7	-	TRBD1	TGTGCATGTCGGGGACAGGGAGAAAACGAGCAGTACTTC	CACRGQGENEQYF
TRBV28	TRBJ2-7	-	-	TGTGCCAGCAGTTTAGAATATCACCCCGGTGAGGAGCAGTACTTC	CASSLEYHPGEEQYF
TRBV21-1	TRBJ2-5	-	-	TGTGCCAGCAGCAAAGGGGCCCTTTTTGGGGGTGCGGGGGAGACCCAGTACTTC	CASSKGALFGGAGETQYF
TRBV28	TRBJ2-3	-	-	TGTGCCAGCAGTTTACGCGAATTGTATGGATCCACAGATACGCAGTATTTT	CASSLRELYGSTDTQYF
TRBV11-2	TRBJ2-7	-	-	TGTGCCAGCAGCTTAGACCGCTACTACGAGCAGTACTTC	CASSLDRYYEQYF
TRBV7-5	TRBJ2-7	-	-	TGTGTCAGAAGCTTAGTGGGAGGATACGAGCAGTACTTC	CVRSLVGGYEQYF
TRBV5-6	TRBJ1-2	-	TRBD1	TGTGCCAGCAGCCCGATGGGACAGGGGGGATATGGCTACACCTTC	CASSPMGQGGYGYTF
TRBV5-4	TRBJ1-1	-	-	TGTGCCAGCAGTCCTGCTGGGAGGAACACTGAAGCTTTCTTT	CASSPAGRNTEAFF
TRBV10-2	TRBJ2-1	-	-	TGCGCCAGCAGGGCGCGGGGTGAGCAGTTCTTC	CASRARGEQFF
TRBV5-1	TRBJ1-2	-	TRBD1	TGCGCCAGCAGCGTTGGACAGGATCGTGGCTACACCTTC	CASSVGQDRGYTF
TRBV19	TRBJ2-2	-	TRBD2	TGTGCCAGTAGTATGACGGGAGGAAACACCGGGGAGCTGTTTTTT	CASSMTGGNTGELFF
TRBV14	TRBJ2-2	-	-	TGTGCCAGCAGCCAAGATAGGGGGAGAGCTGAGTCGATCTTTGCTGGGGAGCTGTTTTTT	CASSQDRGRAESIFAGELFF
TRBV14	TRBJ2-2	-	TRBD1	TGTGCCAGCAGTCGACAGGGGGGCACCGGGGAGCTGTTTTTT	CASSRQGGTGELFF
TRBV19	TRBJ2-5	-	-	TGTGCCAGTTCCTCCTGGGAAGAGACCCAGTACTTC	CASSSWEETQYF
TRBV14	TRBJ1-1	once	-	TGTGCCAGCAGCCCCGGGGCCGTTGGGACTGAAGCTTTCTTT	CASSPGAVGTEAFF